This entry lists 28 T cell receptor beta chains sequenced from one sample in a study of T-cell memory formation after mild COVID-19. TCRdb recomputed calls from the 5' RACE reads with MiXCR, one row per CDR3 protein. The sample shows around 370,000 distinct CDR3 sequences, under 25% of them seen only once. The sample comprised PBMCs or a T cell subset sorted from them (not recorded which). These receptors were collected from an adult woman who had mild COVID-19 (a few samples of this study predate the infection). Cell type and time point are not known.

The chain combines TRBV20-1 with TRBJ1-5; D unclear. This CDR3 has 14 residues. With 0 bases removed from V and 2 bases from J, the gap between germline ends came to 8 bases. Germline V lookup: CDR1 DFQATT, CDR2 SNEGSKA (reference sequence). The CDR3 reads CSAREWYGNQPQHF. The CDR3 coding sequence is TGCAGTGCTAGAGAGTGGTACGGCAATCAGCCCCAGCATTTT.

The chain couples TRBV7-2 to TRBJ1-5; 7 positions agree with TRBD1. The ends lost 3 bases at V and 9 bases at J; junction bases unmatched: 8. From germline, CDR1 is SGHTA and CDR2 FQGNSA. This CDR3 region has 14 residues. In DNA, the CDR3 is TGTGCCAGCAGCTTGGGGGACAGTCCGGGGCCCCAGCATTTT. Translating it yields CASSLGDSPGPQHF.

The chain couples TRBV24-1 to TRBJ2-5, with D possibly being TRBD2 (5 bases). Trimming took 4 bases from V and 5 from J, leaving 13 bases between them. Germline V gene lookup returns CDR1 KGHDR and CDR2 SFDVKD. This CDR3 comprises 14 residues. The CDR3 sequence is CATSEGSLTETQYF. The CDR3, as DNA: TGTGCCACCAGTGAAGGGAGCCTGACTGAGACCCAGTACTTC.

This clonotype has more than one count but fewer than ten. In DNA form, the CDR3 reads TGCGCCAGCAGCCCGGCATCAAACTCTGGCTATGGCTACACCTTC. Its translation is CASSPASNSGYGYTF. V usage is TRBV5-1 and J usage is TRBJ1-2; the D is unclear. The V and J ends lost 4 bases and 4 bases respectively, with 17 bases between them. This CDR3 is 15 amino acids long. Germline V gene sequence: CDR1 SGHRS, CDR2 YFSETQ.

This clonotype appeared a single time. The chain carries TRBV12-3 or TRBV12-4 and TRBJ2-7; D is possibly TRBD1 (6 bases). The CDR3 is 16 amino acids. V gave up 0 bases and J gave up 6 bases, with 18 bases separating them. The CDR3 bases are TGTGCCAGCAGTTTAGCGGGGCAGGGGTACTGGATCGAGCAGTACTTC. Protein product: CASSLAGQGYWIEQYF.

The chain links TRBV6-5 to TRBJ2-3; TRBD2 matches 7 bases. CDR1 MNHEY and CDR2 SVGAGI come from the germline V gene. The V segment lost 6 bases and the J segment 3 bases; nucleotides outside the gene matches: 9. This CDR3 contains 15 residues. Written as DNA, the CDR3 is TGTGCCAGCAGCCCAGACGGACTAGTAACAGATACGCAGTATTTT. Its translation: CASSPDGLVTDTQYF.

This clonotype was found many times. The J gene is TRBJ2-3, the V gene TRBV7-2; tentative D call: TRBD2 (5 bases). The V gene's germline CDR1 is SGHTA and CDR2 FQGNSA. V was trimmed by 3 bases and J by 6 bases, leaving 19 bases between them. This CDR3 is built from 16 residues. The DNA of the CDR3 is TGTGCCAGCAGCTTGGTAGGCCGGGGTCATTGGGATACGCAGTATTTT. Protein sequence: CASSLVGRGHWDTQYF.

This clonotype was counted ten times or more. This sequence joins TRBV6-5 and TRBJ1-2, with unresolved D. This CDR3 region has 14 residues. With 5 bases removed from V and 0 bases from J, the gap between germline ends came to 10 bases. Germline CDR1 reads MNHEY; CDR2 reads SVGAGI. CDR3 region: CASSPGRTNYGYTF. Here the CDR3 DNA reads TGTGCCAGCAGTCCCGGGCGAACTAACTATGGCTACACCTTC.

This clonotype was detected ten times or more. The chain recombines TRBV29-1 with TRBJ2-3; D is undetermined. The CDR3 is 14 residues long. Looked up from germline, CDR1 is SQVTM and CDR2 is ANQGSEA. V dropped 0 bases and J dropped 7 bases, with 14 bases sitting between them. In DNA form, the CDR3 reads TGCAGCGTTGAAGAGGGAAGGGCCAGCTATACGCAGTATTTT. This translates into CSVEEGRASYTQYF.

The V and J genes are TRBV5-6 and TRBJ2-1; the D gene is possibly TRBD2 (5 bases). The CDR3 is 15 residues long. The V end was cut by 4 bases, the J end by 4 bases, with 15 bases between. The V gene's germline CDR1 is SGHDT and CDR2 YYEEEE. CDR3 nucleotides: TGTGCCAGCAGCCCCGGGCCGGGGAGATACAATGAGCAGTTCTTC. Encoded protein: CASSPGPGRYNEQFF.

A few counts support this clonotype. The chain is built from TRBV6-5 and TRBJ1-2; D is unclear. Trimming took off 2 bases at V and 8 bases at J, with 15 bases between the two ends. The CDR3 runs to 14 residues. Germline values: CDR1 MNHEY, CDR2 SVGAGI. The CDR3 sequence is CASSYRHEGDGYTF. The DNA for the CDR3 is TGTGCCAGCAGTTACAGGCATGAGGGAGACGGCTACACCTTC.

The V call is TRBV10-3, the J call TRBJ1-5, with a possible D match to TRBD1 (6 bases). Trimming removed 5 bases from V and 5 bases from J, with 10 bases in between. This CDR3 has 13 residues. The germline CDR1 and CDR2 sequences are ENHRY and SYGVKD. The CDR3 reads CAISTGSDQPQHF. Here the CDR3 DNA reads TGTGCCATCAGTACAGGGTCCGATCAGCCCCAGCATTTT.

The CDR3 here is CSVDQLAGGGWIQETQYF. The CDR3 DNA reads as TGCAGCGTTGACCAACTAGCGGGAGGGGGGTGGATCCAAGAGACCCAGTACTTC. This rearrangement joins TRBV29-1 to TRBJ2-5; TRBD2 matches 13 bases. The CDR3 loop spans 18 amino acids. J lost 1 base, V lost 3 bases, and 11 bases had no gene match. The germline CDR1 and CDR2 sequences are SQVTM and ANQGSEA.

This chain links TRBV12-3 or TRBV12-4 with TRBJ1-4; TRBD1 agrees at 12 bases. The trim removed 2 bases at V and 8 bases at J, leaving 6 bases unmatched. The CDR3 has 16 residues. CDR3 residues: CASSLWGQGAGEKLFF. For the CDR3, the DNA is TGTGCCAGCAGTTTATGGGGACAGGGGGCAGGAGAAAAACTGTTTTTT.

This clonotype was detected a few times. The chain couples TRBV13 to TRBJ1-4; D might be TRBD1 (5 bases). This CDR3 has 15 residues. Germline loops: CDR1 PRHDT, CDR2 FYEKMQ (reference sequence). V dropped 0 bases and J dropped 7 bases, with 12 bases sitting between them. The CDR3 region has the DNA TGTGCCAGCAGCTTAGGGGATAGGGGCTTTGAAAAACTGTTTTTT. Its translation: CASSLGDRGFEKLFF.

The V call is TRBV2, the J call TRBJ1-1, with 9 positions matching TRBD1. CDR3 length: 14 amino acids. V was pared by 5 bases and J by 3 bases, with 4 bases of the junction left unmatched. Germline V gene data show CDR1 as SNHLY and CDR2 as FYNNEI. In nucleotides, the CDR3 is TGTGCCAGCAGTTACAGGGGGCCGGACACTGAAGCTTTCTTT. Amino acids: CASSYRGPDTEAFF. The variable domain in full, with the rest retrieved from reference TRBV2 and TRBJ1-1, is EPEVTQTPSHQVTQMGQEVILRCVPISNHLYFYWYRQILGQKVEFLVSFYNNEISEKSEIFDDQFSVERPDGSNFTLKIRSTKLEDSAMYFCASSYRGPDTEAFFGQGTRLTVV.

This clonotype showed up just a few times. The V gene is TRBV4-3, the J gene TRBJ1-1, with D perhaps matching TRBD1 (5 bases). CDR1 and CDR2 from the germline V gene are LGHNA and YSLEER. The CDR3 is made up of 15 amino acids. V was shortened by 0 bases and J by 1 base, with 9 bases between the two germline ends. The CDR3 is CASSQDPGRNTEAFF. The CDR3 nucleotides are TGCGCCAGCAGCCAAGATCCAGGGAGGAACACTGAAGCTTTCTTT.

The chain carries TRBV9 and TRBJ2-2; the match to TRBD1 covers 8 bases. The CDR3 runs to 15 residues. Germline V gene sequence: CDR1 SGDLS, CDR2 YYNGEE. J gave up 6 bases and V 0 bases, and 4 bases lay outside the gene matches. CDR3 region: CASSVEGQGPGELFF. CDR3 sequence (DNA): TGTGCCAGCAGCGTAGAAGGACAGGGCCCCGGGGAGCTGTTTTTT.

The chain combines TRBV5-1 with TRBJ2-5, with 10 bases that match TRBD2. The CDR3 contains 15 residues. Germline trimming cut 1 base from V and 6 bases from J; bases unmatched to any gene: 6. From germline, CDR1 is SGHRS and CDR2 YFSETQ. In nucleotides, the CDR3 is TGCGCCAGCAGCTTGACTAGCGGGGAAGTAAAGACCCAGTACTTC. This codes for CASSLTSGEVKTQYF.

This clonotype appeared a few times. The V call is TRBV6-6, the J call TRBJ2-5, with D perhaps TRBD1 (6 bases). Germline CDR1 MNHNY, CDR2 SVGAGI (reference sequence). The length of the CDR3 is 15 residues. V was trimmed by 1 base and J by 2 bases, leaving 11 bases between them. CDR3 nucleotide sequence: TGTGCCAGCAGTTACTTGCCTGGACAGCAAGAGACCCAGTACTTC. It is translated as CASSYLPGQQETQYF.

This clonotype was observed a few times. The chain carries TRBV5-1 and TRBJ2-1; D possibly corresponds to TRBD2 (5 bases). Germline CDR1 reads SGHRS; CDR2 reads YFSETQ. The CDR3 has 12 residues. The V end was cut by 4 bases, the J end by 8 bases, with 10 bases between. The CDR3 region is CASSEEVHEQFF. The CDR3 DNA follows: TGCGCCAGCAGCGAGGAGGTACATGAGCAGTTCTTC.

V usage is TRBV7-9 and J usage is TRBJ2-7; TRBD1 matches 8 bases. Germline V gives CDR1 SEHNR, CDR2 FQNEAQ (reference sequence). J gave up 3 bases and V 5 bases, and 6 bases lay outside the gene matches. The length of the CDR3 is 14 residues. As DNA, the CDR3 is TGTGCCAGCAGCCGCCAGACAGGGGACTACGAGCAGTACTTC. Protein: CASSRQTGDYEQYF.

The chain employs TRBV28 and TRBJ2-7, with D perhaps TRBD1 (6 bases). The CDR3 contains 13 residues. Germline CDR1 is MDHEN and CDR2 is SYDVKM. V was trimmed by 5 bases and J by 4 bases, leaving 12 bases between them. The CDR3 loop is CASSRTVQYEQYF. DNA for the CDR3: TGTGCCAGCAGTCGGACAGTCCAGTACGAGCAGTACTTC. The complete variable domain, with remaining parts taken from reference TRBV28 and TRBJ2-7, reads DVKVTQSSRYLVKRTGEKVFLECVQDMDHENMFWYRQDPGLGLRLIYFSYDVKMKEKGDIPEGYSVSREKKERFSLILESASTNQTSMYLCASSRTVQYEQYFGPGTRLTVT.

This clonotype was counted at least ten times. J is TRBJ2-2 and V is TRBV4-1, with a tentative D call TRBD1 (6 bases). CDR1 and CDR2 from the germline V gene are MGHRA and YSYEKL. This CDR3 has 15 residues. The V and J ends lost 4 bases and 3 bases respectively, with 12 bases between them. The CDR3 coding sequence is TGCGCCAGCAGCCGACAGGTGGGGGACACCGGGGAGCTGTTTTTT. Protein product: CASSRQVGDTGELFF.

This clonotype turned up a few times. The rearrangement joins TRBV20-1 to TRBJ2-2; 14 bases fit TRBD2. V shed 6 bases and J 2 bases; nucleotides not matched to a gene: 8. The CDR3 extends over 17 amino acids. Germline V gene lookup returns CDR1 DFQATT and CDR2 SNEGSKA (reference sequence). This CDR3 is CSAPGLAGAINTGELFF. CDR3 sequence (DNA): TGCAGTGCCCCGGGACTAGCGGGAGCCATCAACACCGGGGAGCTGTTTTTT.

This clonotype showed up just a few times. This chain links TRBV3-1 with TRBJ1-1; tentative D call: TRBD1 (6 bases). CDR1 and CDR2 from the germline V gene are LGHDT and YNNKEL (reference sequence). The V end lost 3 bases, the J end lost 4 bases, and 12 bases lay between the germline ends. The CDR3 has 14 amino acids. Here the CDR3 reads CASSQIQGSTEAFF. In DNA form, the CDR3 reads TGTGCCAGCAGCCAGATCCAGGGGTCCACTGAAGCTTTCTTT.

The rearrangement joins TRBV6-5 to TRBJ2-1, with 7 nucleotides matching TRBD1. Germline V gene data show CDR1 as MNHEY and CDR2 as SVGAGI. Trimming took 4 bases from V and 0 from J; bases not matched to a gene: 3. This CDR3 is built from 15 residues. The CDR3 reads CASSSRDSSYNEQFF. In nucleotides, the CDR3 is TGTGCCAGCAGTTCCCGGGACAGCTCCTACAATGAGCAGTTCTTC.

The rearrangement links TRBV2 to TRBJ2-2; perhaps TRBD1 as D (6 bases). The length of the CDR3 is 13 residues. Germline values: CDR1 SNHLY, CDR2 FYNNEI. With 6 bases removed from V and 6 bases from J, the gap between germline ends came to 11 bases. The CDR3 DNA reads TGTGCCAGCAGGGCAGGGGCCCCCGGGGAGCTGTTTTTT. Encoded protein: CASRAGAPGELFF.